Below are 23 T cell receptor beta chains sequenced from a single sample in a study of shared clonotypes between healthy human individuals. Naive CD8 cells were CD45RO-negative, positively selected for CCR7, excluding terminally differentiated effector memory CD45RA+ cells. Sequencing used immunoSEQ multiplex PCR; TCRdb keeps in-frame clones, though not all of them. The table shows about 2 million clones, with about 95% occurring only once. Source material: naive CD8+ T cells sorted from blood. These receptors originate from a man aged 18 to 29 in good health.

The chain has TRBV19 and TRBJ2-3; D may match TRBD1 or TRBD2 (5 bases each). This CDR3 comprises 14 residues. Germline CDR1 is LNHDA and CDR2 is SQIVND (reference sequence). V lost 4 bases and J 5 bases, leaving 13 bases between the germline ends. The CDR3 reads CASSKWDAGDTQYF. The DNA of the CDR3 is TGTGCCAGTAGTAAATGGGACGCGGGAGATACGCAGTATTTT.

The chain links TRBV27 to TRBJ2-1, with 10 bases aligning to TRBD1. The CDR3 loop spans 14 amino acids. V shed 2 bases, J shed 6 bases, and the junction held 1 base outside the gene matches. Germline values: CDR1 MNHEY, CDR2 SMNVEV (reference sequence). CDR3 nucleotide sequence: TGTGCCAGCAGTTTAGGGACAGGGGTCAATGAGCAGTTCTTC. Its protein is CASSLGTGVNEQFF.

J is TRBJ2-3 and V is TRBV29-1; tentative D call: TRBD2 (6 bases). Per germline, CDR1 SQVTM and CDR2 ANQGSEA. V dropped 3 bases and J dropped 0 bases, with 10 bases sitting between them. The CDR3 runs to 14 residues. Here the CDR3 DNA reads TGCAGCGTTGAGGCTAGCGTTAGCACAGATACGCAGTATTTT. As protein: CSVEASVSTDTQYF.

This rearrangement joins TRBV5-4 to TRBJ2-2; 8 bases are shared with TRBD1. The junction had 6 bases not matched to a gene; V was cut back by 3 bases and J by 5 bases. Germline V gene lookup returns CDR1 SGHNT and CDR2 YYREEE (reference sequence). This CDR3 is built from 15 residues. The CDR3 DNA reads TGTGCCAGCAGCTCCGGACAGGGTAGGACCGGGGAGCTGTTTTTT. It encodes CASSSGQGRTGELFF. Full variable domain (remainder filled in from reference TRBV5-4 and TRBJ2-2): ETGVTQSPTHLIKTRGQQVTLRCSSQSGHNTVSWYQQALGQGPQFIFQYYREEENGRGNFPPRFSGLQFPNYSSELNVNALELDDSALYLCASSSGQGRTGELFFGEGSRLTVL.

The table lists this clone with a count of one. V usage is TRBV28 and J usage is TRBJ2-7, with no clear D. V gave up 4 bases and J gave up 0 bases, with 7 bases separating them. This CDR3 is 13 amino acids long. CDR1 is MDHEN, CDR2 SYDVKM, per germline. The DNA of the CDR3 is TGTGCCAGCAGTTCCCCACACTCCTACGAGCAGTACTTC. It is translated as CASSSPHSYEQYF.

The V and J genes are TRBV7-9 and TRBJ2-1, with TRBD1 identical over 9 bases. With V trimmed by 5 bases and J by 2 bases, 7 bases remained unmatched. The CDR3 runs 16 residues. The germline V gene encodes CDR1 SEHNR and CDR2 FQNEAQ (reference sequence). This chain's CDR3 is CASSARTGEAYNEQFF. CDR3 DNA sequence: TGTGCCAGCAGCGCCCGGACAGGGGAGGCCTACAATGAGCAGTTCTTC.

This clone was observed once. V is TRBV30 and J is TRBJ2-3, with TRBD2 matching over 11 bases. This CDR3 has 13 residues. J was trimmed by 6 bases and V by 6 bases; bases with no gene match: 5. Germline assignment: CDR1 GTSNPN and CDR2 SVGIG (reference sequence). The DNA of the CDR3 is TGTGCCTGTAGCGGGGGGGCAGGCGATACGCAGTATTTT. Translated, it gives CACSGGAGDTQYF.

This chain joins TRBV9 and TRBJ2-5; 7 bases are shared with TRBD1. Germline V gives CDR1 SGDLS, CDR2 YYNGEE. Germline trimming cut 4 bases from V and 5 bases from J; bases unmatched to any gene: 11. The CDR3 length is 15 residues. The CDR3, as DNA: TGTGCCAGCAGCAGCCCGACAGGGTTTGGGGAGACCCAGTACTTC. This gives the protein CASSSPTGFGETQYF.

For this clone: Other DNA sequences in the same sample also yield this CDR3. CDR3 in DNA: TGTGCCAGCAGCCCCCGAGATCAAGAGACCCAGTACTTC. Its protein product is CASSPRDQETQYF. The chain employs TRBV7-9 and TRBJ2-5; no firm D call. This CDR3 comprises 13 residues. The V and J ends lost 5 bases and 2 bases respectively, with 9 bases between them. Per the germline V gene, CDR1 is SEHNR and CDR2 is FQNEAQ (reference sequence).

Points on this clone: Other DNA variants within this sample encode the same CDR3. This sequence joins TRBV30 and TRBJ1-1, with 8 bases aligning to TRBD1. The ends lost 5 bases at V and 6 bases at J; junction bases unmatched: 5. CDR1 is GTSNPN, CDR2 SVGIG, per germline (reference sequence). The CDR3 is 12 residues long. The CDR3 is CAWGQGGPEAFF. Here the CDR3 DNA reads TGTGCCTGGGGACAGGGAGGCCCTGAAGCTTTCTTT.

Here the CDR3 DNA reads TGTGCCACCAGCAGTGGGGAACAGGGTGACTACGAGCAGTACTTC. Protein: CATSSGEQGDYEQYF. The chain has TRBV15 and TRBJ2-7; D is possibly TRBD1 (6 bases). This CDR3 region has 15 residues. CDR1 is LNHNV, CDR2 YYDKDF, per germline (reference sequence). Trimming took 3 bases from V and 3 from J, leaving 15 bases between them.

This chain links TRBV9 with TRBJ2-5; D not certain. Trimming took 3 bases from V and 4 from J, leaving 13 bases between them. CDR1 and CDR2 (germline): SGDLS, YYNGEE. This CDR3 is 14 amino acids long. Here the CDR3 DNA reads TGTGCCAGCAGCGCACCGGCCAAAGGAGAGACCCAGTACTTC. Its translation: CASSAPAKGETQYF.

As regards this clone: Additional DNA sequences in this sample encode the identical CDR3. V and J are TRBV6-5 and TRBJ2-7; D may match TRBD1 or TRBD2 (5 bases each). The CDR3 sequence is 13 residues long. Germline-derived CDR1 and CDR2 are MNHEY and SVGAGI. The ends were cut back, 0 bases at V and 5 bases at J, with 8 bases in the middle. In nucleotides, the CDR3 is TGTGCCAGCAGTTACTCAGAGGGGAACGAGCAGTACTTC. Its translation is CASSYSEGNEQYF.

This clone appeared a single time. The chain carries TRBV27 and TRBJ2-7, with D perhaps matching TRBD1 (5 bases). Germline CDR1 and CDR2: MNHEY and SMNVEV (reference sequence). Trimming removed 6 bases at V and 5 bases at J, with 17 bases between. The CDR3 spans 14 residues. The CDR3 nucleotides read TGTGCCAGCAGCGCCAGGGATCTGGCGGACGAGCAGTACTTC. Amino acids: CASSARDLADEQYF.

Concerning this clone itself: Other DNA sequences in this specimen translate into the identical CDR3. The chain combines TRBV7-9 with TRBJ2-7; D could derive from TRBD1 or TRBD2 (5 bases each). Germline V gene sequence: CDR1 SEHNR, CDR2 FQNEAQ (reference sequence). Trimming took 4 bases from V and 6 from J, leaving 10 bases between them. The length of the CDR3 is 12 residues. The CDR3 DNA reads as TGTGCCAGCAGCTCCGGGGCGGGCGAGCAGTACTTC. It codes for CASSSGAGEQYF.

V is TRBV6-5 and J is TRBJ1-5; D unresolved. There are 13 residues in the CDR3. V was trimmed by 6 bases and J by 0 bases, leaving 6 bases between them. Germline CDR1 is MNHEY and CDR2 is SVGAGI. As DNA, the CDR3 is TGTGCCAGCAGGGGAAATAGCAATCAGCCCCAGCATTTT. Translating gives CASRGNSNQPQHF.

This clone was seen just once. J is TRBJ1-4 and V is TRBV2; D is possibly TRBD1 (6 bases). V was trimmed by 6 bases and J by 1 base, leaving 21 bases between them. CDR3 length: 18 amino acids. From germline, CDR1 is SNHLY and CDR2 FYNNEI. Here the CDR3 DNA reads TGTGCCAGCAGGCGATACAGGGAACTTACTGGAACTAATGAAAAACTGTTTTTT. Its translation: CASRRYRELTGTNEKLFF.

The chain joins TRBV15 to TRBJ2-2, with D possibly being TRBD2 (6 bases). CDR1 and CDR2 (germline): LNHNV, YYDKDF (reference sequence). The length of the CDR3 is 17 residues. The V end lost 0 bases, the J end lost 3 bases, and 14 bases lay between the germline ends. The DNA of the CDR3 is TGTGCCACCAGCAGAGATCCTAGGACTACGGACACCGGGGAGCTGTTTTTT. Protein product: CATSRDPRTTDTGELFF.

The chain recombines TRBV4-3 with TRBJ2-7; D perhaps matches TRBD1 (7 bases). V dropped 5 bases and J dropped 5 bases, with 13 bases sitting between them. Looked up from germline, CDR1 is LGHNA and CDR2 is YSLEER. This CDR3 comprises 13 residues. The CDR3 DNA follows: TGCGCCAGCAGCGACCTCAGGGGGGACGAGCAGTACTTC. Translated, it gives CASSDLRGDEQYF.

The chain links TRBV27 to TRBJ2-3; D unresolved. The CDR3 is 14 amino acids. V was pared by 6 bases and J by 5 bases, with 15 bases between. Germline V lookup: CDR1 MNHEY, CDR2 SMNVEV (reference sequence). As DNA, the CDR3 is TGTGCCAGCAGGAAGGAAAGGGAAAGAGATACGCAGTATTTT. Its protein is CASRKERERDTQYF.

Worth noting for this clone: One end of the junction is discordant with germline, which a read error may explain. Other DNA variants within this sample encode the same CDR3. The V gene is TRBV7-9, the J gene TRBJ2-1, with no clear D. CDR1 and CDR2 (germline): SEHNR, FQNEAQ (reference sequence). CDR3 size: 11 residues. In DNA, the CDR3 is TGTGCCAGCAGCTCCTACGATGAGCAGTTCTTC. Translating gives CASSSYDEQFF.

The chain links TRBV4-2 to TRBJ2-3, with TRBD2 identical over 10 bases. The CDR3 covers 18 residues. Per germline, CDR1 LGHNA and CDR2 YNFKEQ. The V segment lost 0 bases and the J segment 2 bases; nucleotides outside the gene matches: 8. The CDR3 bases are TGTGCCAGCAGCCAAGATCCCGTAGCGGGGGGCCTCACAGATACGCAGTATTTT. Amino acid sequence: CASSQDPVAGGLTDTQYF.

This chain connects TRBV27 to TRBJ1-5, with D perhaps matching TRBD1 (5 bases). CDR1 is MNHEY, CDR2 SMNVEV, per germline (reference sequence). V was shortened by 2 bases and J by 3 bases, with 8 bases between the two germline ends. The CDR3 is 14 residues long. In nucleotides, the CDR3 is TGTGCCAGCAGTTTACGAGGGGTCAATCAGCCCCAGCATTTT. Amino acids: CASSLRGVNQPQHF.